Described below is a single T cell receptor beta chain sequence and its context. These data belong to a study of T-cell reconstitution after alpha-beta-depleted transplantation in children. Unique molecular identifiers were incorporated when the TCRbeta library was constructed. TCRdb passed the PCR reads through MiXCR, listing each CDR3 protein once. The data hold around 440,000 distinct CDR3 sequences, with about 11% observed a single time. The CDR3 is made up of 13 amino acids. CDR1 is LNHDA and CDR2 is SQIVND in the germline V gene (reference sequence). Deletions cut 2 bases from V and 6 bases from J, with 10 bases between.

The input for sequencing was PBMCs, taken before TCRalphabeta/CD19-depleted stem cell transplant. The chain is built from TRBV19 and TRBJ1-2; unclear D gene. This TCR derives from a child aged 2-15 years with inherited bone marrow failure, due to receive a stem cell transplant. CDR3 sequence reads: CASSITGEDGYTF. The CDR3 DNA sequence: TGTGCCAGTAGTATAACTGGGGAAGATGGCTACACCTTC.